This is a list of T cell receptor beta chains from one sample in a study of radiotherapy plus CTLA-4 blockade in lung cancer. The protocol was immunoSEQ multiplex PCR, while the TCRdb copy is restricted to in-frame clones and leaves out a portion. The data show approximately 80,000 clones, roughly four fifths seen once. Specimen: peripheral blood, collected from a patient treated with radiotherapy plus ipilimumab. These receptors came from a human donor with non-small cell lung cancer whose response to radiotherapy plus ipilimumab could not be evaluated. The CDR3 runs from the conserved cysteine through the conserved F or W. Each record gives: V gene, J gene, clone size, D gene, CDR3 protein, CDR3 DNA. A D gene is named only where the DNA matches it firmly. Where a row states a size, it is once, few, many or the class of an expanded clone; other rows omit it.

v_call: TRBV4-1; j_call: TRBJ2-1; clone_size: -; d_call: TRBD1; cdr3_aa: CASSQGPGQGQNEQFF; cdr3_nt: TGCGCCAGCAGCCAAGGGCCGGGACAGGGGCAGAATGAGCAGTTCTTC
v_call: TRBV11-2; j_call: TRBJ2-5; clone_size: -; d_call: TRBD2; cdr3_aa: CASSLSGGAWETQYF; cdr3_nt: TGTGCCAGCAGCCTTAGCGGGGGGGCATGGGAGACCCAGTACTTC
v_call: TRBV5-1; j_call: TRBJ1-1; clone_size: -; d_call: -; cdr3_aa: CASSVTGSPEAFF; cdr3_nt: TGCGCCAGCAGCGTGACGGGGTCACCTGAAGCTTTCTTT
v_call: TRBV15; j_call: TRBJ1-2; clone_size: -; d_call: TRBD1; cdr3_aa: CATSRDQGTGGYYGYTF; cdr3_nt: TGTGCCACCAGCAGAGATCAAGGGACAGGGGGATACTATGGCTACACCTTC
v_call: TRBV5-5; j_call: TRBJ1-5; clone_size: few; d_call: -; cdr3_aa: CASSLRGVNNQPQHF; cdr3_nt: TGTGCCAGCAGCTTGCGGGGTGTTAACAATCAGCCCCAGCATTTT
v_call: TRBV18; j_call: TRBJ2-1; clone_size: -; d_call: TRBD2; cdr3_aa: CASSTTSGTFNEQFF; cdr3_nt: TGTGCCAGCTCAACGACTAGCGGGACTTTCAATGAGCAGTTCTTC
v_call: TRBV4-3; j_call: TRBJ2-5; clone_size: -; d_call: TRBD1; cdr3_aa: CASSLRTGAETQYF; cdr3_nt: TGCGCCAGCAGCCTTCGGACAGGGGCAGAGACCCAGTACTTC
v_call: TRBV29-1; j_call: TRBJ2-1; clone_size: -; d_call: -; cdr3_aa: CSVERGLAPNEQFF; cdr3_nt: TGCAGCGTTGAAAGGGGACTTGCGCCGAATGAGCAGTTCTTC
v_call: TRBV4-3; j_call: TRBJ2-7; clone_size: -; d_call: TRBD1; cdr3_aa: CASSQGTGSSYEQYF; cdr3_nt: TGCGCCAGCAGCCAGGGGACAGGGTCCTCCTACGAGCAGTACTTC
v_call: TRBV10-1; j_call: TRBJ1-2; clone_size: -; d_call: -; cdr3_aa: CASSGSGSYGYTF; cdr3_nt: TGCGCCAGCAGTGGTTCAGGATCCTATGGCTACACCTTC
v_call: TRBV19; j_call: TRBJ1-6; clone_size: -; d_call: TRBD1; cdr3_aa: CASSIGDRGNSPLHF; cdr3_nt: TGTGCCAGTAGTATAGGGGACAGGGGGAATTCACCCCTCCACTTT
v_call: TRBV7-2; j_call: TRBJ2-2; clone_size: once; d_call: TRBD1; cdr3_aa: CASSLRDRDPGELFF; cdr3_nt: TGTGCCAGCAGCTTAAGGGACAGGGATCCCGGGGAGCTGTTTTTT
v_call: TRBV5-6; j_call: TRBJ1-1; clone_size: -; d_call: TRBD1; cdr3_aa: CASSLVQGTDEAFF; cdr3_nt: TGTGCCAGCAGCTTAGTACAGGGGACAGATGAAGCTTTCTTT
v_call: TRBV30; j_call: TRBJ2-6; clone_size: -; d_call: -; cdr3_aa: CAWSVTAGANVLTF; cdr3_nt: TGTGCCTGGAGTGTAACGGCTGGGGCCAACGTCCTGACTTTC
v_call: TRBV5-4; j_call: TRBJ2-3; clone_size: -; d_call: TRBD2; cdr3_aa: CASSLGSSGADTQYF; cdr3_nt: TGTGCCAGCAGCTTGGGCTCTAGCGGGGCAGATACGCAGTATTTT